This record looks at one TCR beta chain sequence and its context. Per the original data handling: Estimation of nucleated cell counts relied on the amplification of reference gene primers. The protocol was immunoSEQ multiplex PCR, while the TCRdb copy is restricted to in-frame clones and leaves out a portion. V, J and clone size are taken as reported in that table, and D and trimming were inferred from the DNA itself. The sample has about 150,000 clones, approximately 85% seen once. The V gene's germline CDR1 is SNHLY and CDR2 FYNNEI. The CDR3 consists of 14 residues. V was clipped by 6 bases and J by 7 bases; unmatched bases: 6. The data originate from a study of blood T cell repertoires in COVID-19. Overall study: Whether acute or convalescent, the COVID-19 samples came from the United States, Italy and Spain. Nucleic acid was either cDNA or gDNA, and it came from T cells, B-cell-depleted T cells, or PBMCs.

Enrolled during active infection, Seattle patients were then followed longitudinally. The sequencing input was peripheral blood. This sequence joins TRBV2 and TRBJ1-4; 9 nucleotides line up with TRBD1. The TCR sequence derives from a man in his 60s with COVID-19, enrolled during active disease. Here the CDR3 DNA reads TGTGCCAGCAGATTGACAGGGGGATTTGAAAAACTGTTTTTT. Translation: CASRLTGGFEKLFF. Combining the CDR3 with reference TRBV2 and TRBJ1-4 gives the whole variable domain EPEVTQTPSHQVTQMGQEVILRCVPISNHLYFYWYRQILGQKVEFLVSFYNNEISEKSEIFDDQFSVERPDGSNFTLKIRSTKLEDSAMYFCASRLTGGFEKLFFGSGTQLSVL.